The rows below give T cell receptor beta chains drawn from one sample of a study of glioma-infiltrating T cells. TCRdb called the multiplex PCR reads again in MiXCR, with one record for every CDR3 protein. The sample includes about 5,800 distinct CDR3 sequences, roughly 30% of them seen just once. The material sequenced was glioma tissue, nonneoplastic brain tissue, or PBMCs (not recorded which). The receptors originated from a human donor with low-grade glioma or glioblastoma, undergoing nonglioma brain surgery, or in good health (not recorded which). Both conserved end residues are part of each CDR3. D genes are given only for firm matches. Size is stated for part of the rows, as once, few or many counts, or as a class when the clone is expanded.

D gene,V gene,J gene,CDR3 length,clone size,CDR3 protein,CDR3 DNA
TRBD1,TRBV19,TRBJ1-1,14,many,CASSIGTGGTEAFF,TGTGCCAGTAGTATAGGTACAGGGGGCACTGAAGCTTTCTTT
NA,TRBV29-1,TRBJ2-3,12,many,CSVPVMGDTQYF,TGCAGCGTTCCAGTGATGGGAGATACGCAGTATTTT
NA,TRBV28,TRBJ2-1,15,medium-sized,CASTVTGYWYNEQFF,TGTGCCAGCACCGTAACAGGGTATTGGTACAATGAGCAGTTCTTC
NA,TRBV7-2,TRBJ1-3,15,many,CASSSDRYSGNTIYF,TGTGCCAGCAGCTCCGACAGGTACTCTGGAAACACCATATATTTT
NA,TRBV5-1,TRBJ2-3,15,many,CASSFTFLSTDTQYF,TGCGCCAGCAGCTTTACATTCCTAAGCACAGATACGCAGTATTTT
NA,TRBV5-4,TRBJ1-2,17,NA,CASSLMGLGRSNYGYTF,TGTGCCAGCAGCTTGATGGGGTTGGGACGGAGCAACTATGGCTACACCTTC
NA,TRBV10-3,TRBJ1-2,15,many,CAISESTLALYGYTF,TGTGCCATCAGTGAGTCGACTCTAGCTCTCTATGGCTACACCTTC
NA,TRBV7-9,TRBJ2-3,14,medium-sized,CASSFGLALGTQYF,TGTGCCAGCAGCTTTGGGCTGGCCCTTGGTACGCAGTATTTT
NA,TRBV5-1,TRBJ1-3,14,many,CASSSESSGNTIYF,TGCGCCAGCAGTTCAGAGAGCTCTGGAAACACCATATATTTT
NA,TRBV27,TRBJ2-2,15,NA,CASRLGVADGGELFF,TGTGCCAGCCGTCTTGGGGTAGCGGATGGCGGGGAGCTGTTTTTT
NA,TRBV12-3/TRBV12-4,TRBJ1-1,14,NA,CASSLQAGNTEAFF,TGTGCCAGCAGTTTACAGGCCGGGAACACTGAAGCTTTCTTT
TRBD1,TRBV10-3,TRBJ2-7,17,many,CAISESPGQGRSYEQYF,TGTGCCATCAGTGAGTCTCCCGGACAGGGCCGCTCCTACGAGCAGTACTTC
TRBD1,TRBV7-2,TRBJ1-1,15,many,CASSPPTGANTEAFF,TGTGCCAGCAGCCCACCGACAGGGGCGAACACTGAAGCTTTCTTT
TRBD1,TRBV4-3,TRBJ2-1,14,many,CASSQTDRGNEQFF,TGCGCCAGCAGCCAAACGGACAGGGGCAATGAGCAGTTCTTC
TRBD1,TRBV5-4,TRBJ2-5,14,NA,CVSSLDRGGETRYF,TGTGTTAGCAGCTTGGACAGGGGAGGAGAGACCCGGTACTTC
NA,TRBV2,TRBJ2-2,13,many,CASRDARGGELFF,TGTGCCAGCAGGGATGCCCGGGGCGGGGAGCTGTTTTTT
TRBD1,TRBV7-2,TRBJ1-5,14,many,CASSLAQGEQPQHF,TGTGCCAGCAGCTTAGCCCAGGGGGAGCAGCCCCAGCATTTT
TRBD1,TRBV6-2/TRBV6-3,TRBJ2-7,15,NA,CASSEPGTVSYEQYF,TGTGCCAGCAGTGAGCCTGGGACAGTCTCCTACGAGCAATACTTC
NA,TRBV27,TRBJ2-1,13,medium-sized,CASSSYQGDEQFF,TGTGCCAGCAGTTCTTATCAGGGCGATGAGCAGTTCTTC
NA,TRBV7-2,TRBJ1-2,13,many,CASSLGGRYGYTF,TGTGCCAGCAGCTTAGGGGGCCGCTATGGCTACACCTTC
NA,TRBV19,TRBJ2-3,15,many,CASTVGAASTDTQYF,TGTGCCAGTACAGTAGGAGCGGCTAGCACAGATACGCAGTATTTT
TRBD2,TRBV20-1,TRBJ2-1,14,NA,CSARRTSVVNEQFF,TGCAGTGCTAGGAGGACTAGCGTCGTAAATGAGCAGTTCTTC
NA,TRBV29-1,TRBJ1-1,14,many,CSVRGGAENTEAFF,TGCAGCGTCAGAGGGGGAGCTGAGAACACTGAAGCTTTCTTT
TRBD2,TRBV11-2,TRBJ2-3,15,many,CASSLAVAGRNTQYF,TGTGCCAGCAGCTTAGCGGTAGCGGGAAGGAATACGCAGTATTTT
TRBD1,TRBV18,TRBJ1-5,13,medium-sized,CASSLTGEQPQHF,TGTGCCAGCTCACTGACAGGGGAACAGCCCCAGCATTTT
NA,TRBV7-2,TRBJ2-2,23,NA,CASSRLAEVNEQFFGPNTGELFF,NA
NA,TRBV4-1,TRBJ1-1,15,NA,CASSHGTLMSTEAFF,TGCGCCAGCAGCCACGGGACACTAATGAGCACTGAAGCTTTCTTT
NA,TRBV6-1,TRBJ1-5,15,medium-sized,CASSFRRNSNQPQHF,TGTGCCAGCAGCTTCAGACGGAATAGCAATCAGCCCCAGCATTTT
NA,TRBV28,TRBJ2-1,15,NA,CARRSGFSSYNEQFF,TGTGCCAGAAGATCAGGGTTTAGCTCCTACAATGAGCAGTTCTTC
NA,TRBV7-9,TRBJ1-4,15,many,CASSFGRGTNEKLFF,TGTGCCAGCAGCTTTGGAAGGGGAACTAATGAAAAACTGTTTTTT
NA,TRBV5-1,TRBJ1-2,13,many,CASSPSGNYGYTF,TGCGCCAGCAGCCCCAGCGGCAACTATGGCTACACCTTC
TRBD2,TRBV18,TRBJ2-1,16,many,CASSPPGLAGRDEQFF,TGTGCCAGCTCACCCCCGGGACTAGCGGGACGGGATGAGCAGTTCTTC
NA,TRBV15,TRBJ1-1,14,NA,CATSRDKEKGPTEF,TGTGCCACCAGCAGAGATAAAGAGAAAGGGCCTACGGAATTT
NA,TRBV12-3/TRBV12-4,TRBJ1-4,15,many,CASSQRASQGEKLFF,TGTGCCAGCAGTCAACGGGCCTCCCAGGGGGAAAAACTGTTTTTT
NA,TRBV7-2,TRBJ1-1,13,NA,CARSELSRTEAFF,TGTGCCCGCAGCGAACTCTCCCGGACTGAAGCTTTCTTT
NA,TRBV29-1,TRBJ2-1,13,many,CSVAISSYNEQFF,TGCAGCGTTGCTATAAGCTCCTACAATGAGCAGTTCTTC
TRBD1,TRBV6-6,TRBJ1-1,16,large,CASSYEAGGRNTEAFF,TGTGCCAGCAGTTACGAGGCAGGGGGCCGGAACACTGAAGCTTTCTTT
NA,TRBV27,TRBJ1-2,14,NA,CASSLARTNYNCTF,TGTGCCAGCAGTTTGGCCAGGACTAACTATAACTGCACCTTC
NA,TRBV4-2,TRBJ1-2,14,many,CASSLTTVNYGYTF,TGTGCCAGCAGCCTTACGACAGTTAACTATGGCTACACCTTC
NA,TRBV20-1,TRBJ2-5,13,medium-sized,CSAPKGVRETQYF,TGCAGTGCTCCCAAGGGGGTGCGAGAGACCCAGTACTTC
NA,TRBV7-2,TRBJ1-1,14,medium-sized,CASSLGTVNTEAFF,TGTGCCAGCAGCTTAGGGACAGTAAACACTGAAGCTTTCTTT
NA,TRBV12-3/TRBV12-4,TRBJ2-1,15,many,CASSPSAVSYNEQFF,TGTGCCAGCAGTCCTAGCGCCGTCTCCTACAATGAGCAGTTCTTC